Detailed here is one TCR beta chain. Its antigen is currently unknown. The CDR3 has 16 amino acids. V was clipped by 3 bases and J by 6 bases; unmatched bases: 8. CDR1 is LNHDA, CDR2 SQIVND, per germline (reference sequence). These data belong to a study of shared clonotypes between healthy human individuals. Across the whole study: Per donor, three plates held CD4 naive cells, three held CD4 memory, two held CD8 naive and one held CD8 memory.

Samples underwent the assay at deep level. Assay used: immunoSEQ multiplex PCR; TCRdb lists only in-frame clones, some missing. The sample holds 550,000 to 700,000 clones, 73% seen once. Whole-study results and caveats: Rarefaction showed sorted-subset sequencing was incomplete despite large depth.

The sample was memory CD4+ T cells sorted from blood. As for subset: CD45RA-negative fraction. The V gene is TRBV19, the J gene TRBJ1-4, with 9 nucleotides matching TRBD1. The sequence came from a woman in her twenties or thirties in good health. The CDR3 DNA is TGTGCCAGTAGTATGGGCGGACAGGGGCCCTATGAAAAACTGTTTTTT. The encoded protein is CASSMGGQGPYEKLFF. Variable domain in full (rest from reference TRBV19 and TRBJ1-4): DGGITQSPKYLFRKEGQNVTLSCEQNLNHDAMYWYRQDPGQGLRLIYYSQIVNDFQKGDIAEGYSVSREKKESFPLTVTSAQKNPTAFYLCASSMGGQGPYEKLFFGSGTQLSVL.